Below are 30 T cell receptor beta chains sequenced from a single sample in a study of blood T cell repertoires in COVID-19. Profiling relied on immunoSEQ multiplex PCR, and the TCRdb table lists in-frame clones only, not all of them. Among 250,000 to 300,000 clones listed, approximately 90% were seen once. Sequenced input: peripheral blood. Source of these receptors: a woman in her twenties or thirties with COVID-19, enrolled during active disease.

The V call is TRBV7-3, the J call TRBJ1-2; D is ambiguous. Between the trimmed V and J ends, which lost 0 bases and 1 base, there was a span of 9 bases. The germline V gene has CDR1 SGHTA and CDR2 FQGTGA. This CDR3 is 15 amino acids long. The CDR3 is CASSLTGVNNYGYTF. The CDR3 DNA sequence: TGTGCCAGCAGCTTAACGGGAGTTAATAACTATGGCTACACCTTC.

The rearrangement links TRBV2 to TRBJ2-7, with 7 bases fitting TRBD2. CDR3 length equals 15 residues. V was clipped by 1 base and J by 2 bases; unmatched bases: 5. Germline-derived CDR1 and CDR2 are SNHLY and FYNNEI. The CDR3 is CASSEGGGPTYEQYF. For the CDR3, the DNA is TGTGCCAGCAGTGAAGGGGGGGGTCCGACCTACGAGCAGTACTTC. The full variable domain, its missing parts supplied by reference TRBV2 and TRBJ2-7, is EPEVTQTPSHQVTQMGQEVILRCVPISNHLYFYWYRQILGQKVEFLVSFYNNEISEKSEIFDDQFSVERPDGSNFTLKIRSTKLEDSAMYFCASSEGGGPTYEQYFGPGTRLTVT.

The chain has TRBV4-2 and TRBJ2-2; 10 bases agree with TRBD2. Germline loops: CDR1 LGHNA, CDR2 YNFKEQ. J gave up 5 bases and V 4 bases, and 1 base lay outside the gene matches. The CDR3 extends over 14 amino acids. In DNA form, the CDR3 reads TGTGCCAGCAGCCTAGCGGGAGGTACCGGGGAGCTGTTTTTT. It specifies CASSLAGGTGELFF.

The chain is built from TRBV28 and TRBJ1-1, with TRBD1 as a possible D gene (5 bases). The V gene lost 2 bases and the J gene lost 10 bases, with 11 bases spanning the gap. This CDR3 is 12 amino acids long. Germline V lookup: CDR1 MDHEN, CDR2 SYDVKM. CDR3: CASSLRGYAAFF. The CDR3 DNA sequence: TGTGCCAGCAGTTTAAGGGGTTATGCAGCTTTCTTT.

The chain recombines TRBV19 with TRBJ1-1; no firm D call. There are 15 residues in the CDR3. CDR1 and CDR2 from the germline V gene are LNHDA and SQIVND (reference sequence). Deletions cut 6 bases from V and 0 bases from J, with 14 bases between. CDR3 coding DNA: TGTGCCAGTAGCCCCTGGGGAGGGATGAACACTGAAGCTTTCTTT. Its protein is CASSPWGGMNTEAFF.

The J gene is TRBJ2-3, the V gene TRBV10-1; no reliable D call. Deletions cut 2 bases from V and 5 bases from J, with 8 bases between. CDR3 length: 13 amino acids. CDR1 is WNHNN, CDR2 SYGVQD, per germline (reference sequence). CDR3 protein: CASSEPPGDTQYF. For the CDR3, the DNA is TGCGCCAGCAGTGAGCCGCCGGGAGATACGCAGTATTTT.

This chain uses TRBV11-3 with TRBJ1-1; the D gene is possibly TRBD1 (6 bases). Germline CDR1 SGHNT, CDR2 YENEEA. Trimming removed 5 bases from V and 6 bases from J, with 16 bases in between. This CDR3 spans 14 amino acids. The CDR3 spells CASSARQVGSEAFF. CDR3 bases: TGTGCCAGCAGCGCCCGACAGGTTGGTTCTGAAGCTTTCTTT.

The rearrangement links TRBV2 to TRBJ2-1; 12 nucleotides line up with TRBD2. This CDR3 contains 18 residues. Unmatched junction bases numbered 14, after V lost 3 bases and J lost 8 bases. The germline CDR1 and CDR2 sequences are SNHLY and FYNNEI. Here the CDR3 reads CASSDDLAGGRRVDEQFF. The CDR3 DNA is TGTGCCAGCAGTGATGACCTAGCGGGAGGGCGCAGGGTCGATGAGCAGTTCTTC.

The rearrangement links TRBV5-1 to TRBJ1-2; D may be TRBD1 (6 bases). V was cut by 2 bases and J by 5 bases, with 16 bases left in between. The germline V gene has CDR1 SGHRS and CDR2 YFSETQ. This CDR3 spans 15 amino acids. CDR3 protein: CASSFNRDVGYGYTF. The DNA for the CDR3 is TGCGCCAGCAGCTTCAACAGGGATGTCGGGTATGGCTACACCTTC.

The chain recombines TRBV10-2 with TRBJ1-5; 8 bases are shared with TRBD1. V lost 3 bases, J lost 3 bases, and 1 base stayed unmatched. This CDR3 has 14 residues. The V gene's germline CDR1 is WSHSY and CDR2 SAAADI. The CDR3, as DNA: TGCGCCAGCAGTGAACAGGGGGACAATCAGCCCCAGCATTTT. Encoded protein: CASSEQGDNQPQHF.

The chain couples TRBV6-2 or TRBV6-3 to TRBJ1-5, with a weak D call TRBD1 (5 bases). The CDR3 totals 17 residues. The germline gives CDR1 MNHEY, CDR2 SVGEGT. V was cut by 0 bases and J by 1 base, with 13 bases left in between. CDR3 DNA: TGTGCCAGCAGTTACTCAGGTGGGGGGTTCAGCAATCAGCCCCAGCATTTT. This translates into CASSYSGGGFSNQPQHF.

This chain joins TRBV30 and TRBJ2-3; 7 nucleotides align to TRBD1. The ends lost 2 bases at V and 8 bases at J; junction bases unmatched: 22. CDR1 is GTSNPN and CDR2 is SVGIG in the germline V gene (reference sequence). This CDR3 region has 18 residues. The CDR3 spells CAWSRRRQQGRNIGTQYF. The CDR3 coding sequence is TGTGCCTGGAGTCGTCGACGCCAACAGGGGCGGAATATAGGTACGCAGTATTTT.

The chain uses TRBV3-1 (or the pseudogene TRBV3-2) and TRBJ2-5, with a weak D call TRBD2 (5 bases). There are 17 residues in the CDR3. The germline V and J ends were trimmed by 0 bases and 3 bases, with 17 bases remaining between them. Per the germline V gene, CDR1 is LGHDT and CDR2 is YNNKEL (reference sequence). CDR3 protein: CASSQDRRGRSEETQYF. CDR3 nucleotide sequence: TGTGCCAGCAGCCAAGATCGGAGAGGGCGTTCGGAAGAGACCCAGTACTTC.

CDR3 residues: CASSFTSGNEQFF. DNA for the CDR3: TGTGCCAGCAGCTTTACTAGCGGCAATGAGCAGTTCTTC. The rearrangement uses TRBV11-1 and TRBJ2-1; 8 bases are shared with TRBD2. The trim removed 3 bases at V and 6 bases at J, leaving 1 base unmatched. Germline values: CDR1 SGHAT, CDR2 FQDESV (reference sequence). There are 13 residues in the CDR3.

This chain connects TRBV7-6 to TRBJ1-3; D is unresolved. V lost 2 bases to trimming and J lost 4 bases, with 9 bases between them. The CDR3 has 14 residues. The germline CDR1 and CDR2 sequences are SGHVS and FNYEAQ. The CDR3 coding sequence is TGTGCCAGCAGCTTAACTGTAGTGGGAAACACCATATATTTT. Protein: CASSLTVVGNTIYF.

The chain recombines TRBV28 with TRBJ1-5, with D unclear. V was cut by 3 bases and J by 3 bases, with 9 bases left in between. Per the germline V gene, CDR1 is MDHEN and CDR2 is SYDVKM. This CDR3 is built from 14 residues. As DNA, the CDR3 is TGTGCCAGCAGTTTGGGCAGCATCAATCAGCCCCAGCATTTT. As protein: CASSLGSINQPQHF.

The chain joins TRBV5-4 to TRBJ2-7, with TRBD2 matching 7 bases. The CDR3 runs 18 residues. Germline CDR1 SGHNT, CDR2 YYREEE (reference sequence). Unmatched junction bases numbered 14, after V lost 0 bases and J lost 2 bases. The CDR3 reads CASSLASPGLRGAYEQYF. DNA for the CDR3: TGTGCCAGCAGCTTGGCCAGTCCGGGACTCCGGGGGGCCTACGAGCAGTACTTC.

The chain joins TRBV29-1 to TRBJ2-2; TRBD2 aligns across 10 bases. Germline CDR1 SQVTM, CDR2 ANQGSEA. The V and J ends lost 3 bases and 1 base, in that order; junction bases with no gene match: 5. The CDR3 consists of 16 residues. CDR3 sequence (DNA): TGCAGCGTTGAGAGGGTAGCGGGAGGGAACACCGGGGAGCTGTTTTTT. This codes for CSVERVAGGNTGELFF.

This clone was picked up many times. V gene TRBV2 combines with J gene TRBJ2-7, with D perhaps TRBD2 (5 bases). Germline CDR1 is SNHLY and CDR2 is FYNNEI. This CDR3 has 12 amino acids. V lost 5 bases, J lost 6 bases, and 11 bases lay in between. CDR3 DNA: TGTGCCAGCAGTCCCCGACGGGGCGAGCAGTACTTC. Amino acid sequence: CASSPRRGEQYF.

DNA of the CDR3: TGTGCCAGTAGTAGTCCCCGGGACAGAAACACCGGGGAGCTGTTTTTT. Its protein product is CASSSPRDRNTGELFF. The chain uses TRBV19 and TRBJ2-2; TRBD1 agrees at 7 bases. Germline V lookup: CDR1 LNHDA, CDR2 SQIVND (reference sequence). The CDR3 sequence is 16 residues long. Trimming cost V 4 bases and J 2 bases; bases outside gene matches: 7.

To note about this clone: The germline gene is not matched at one end of the junction; a read error may be the cause. This chain links TRBV2 with TRBJ1-1, with no clear D. Per the germline V gene, CDR1 is SNHLY and CDR2 is FYNNEI. CDR3 size: 13 residues. CDR3 bases: TGTGCCAGCAGTGTTGGCGGGAACGCTGAAGCTTTCTTT. Translation: CASSVGGNAEAFF.

DNA for the CDR3: TGTGCCAGTAGTCCCCGATCGGGGAGCTCCTACAATGAGCAGTTCTTC. Translating it yields CASSPRSGSSYNEQFF. The gene calls are TRBV19 and TRBJ2-1; D may be TRBD2 (5 bases). The V gene lost 5 bases and the J gene lost 0 bases, with 14 bases spanning the gap. CDR3 length: 16 residues. Germline V gene data show CDR1 as LNHDA and CDR2 as SQIVND (reference sequence). Full variable domain (rest looked up from reference TRBV19 and TRBJ2-1): DGGITQSPKYLFRKEGQNVTLSCEQNLNHDAMYWYRQDPGQGLRLIYYSQIVNDFQKGDIAEGYSVSREKKESFPLTVTSAQKNPTAFYLCASSPRSGSSYNEQFFGPGTRLTVL.

This chain connects TRBV6-2 or TRBV6-3 to TRBJ1-5; no reliable D call. Per germline, CDR1 MNHEY and CDR2 SVGEGT. Trimming removed 2 bases from V and 2 bases from J, with 13 bases in between. The CDR3 runs to 16 residues. Here the CDR3 DNA reads TGTGCCAGCAGTTACGGGCGTCGAGCCGGCAATCAGCCCCAGCATTTT. Protein product: CASSYGRRAGNQPQHF.

The rearrangement joins TRBV7-9 to TRBJ2-1, with 13 bases lining up with TRBD2. Germline-derived CDR1 and CDR2 are SEHNR and FQNEAQ (reference sequence). Trimming took 2 bases from V and 8 from J; bases not matched to a gene: 6. This CDR3 has 16 residues. DNA for the CDR3: TGTGCCAGCAGCTTATCACTAGCGGGAGGGGGCTATGAGCAGTTCTTC. Translated, it gives CASSLSLAGGGYEQFF.

The chain recombines TRBV7-9 with TRBJ2-1; 7 positions agree with TRBD1. This CDR3 region has 14 residues. The V gene end was trimmed by 5 bases and the J gene end by 5 bases; junction bases not matched to a gene: 6. The germline V gene has CDR1 SEHNR and CDR2 FQNEAQ (reference sequence). The CDR3 spells CASSVPRGHNEQFF. CDR3 bases: TGTGCCAGCAGCGTGCCTAGGGGGCACAATGAGCAGTTCTTC. The full variable domain, rest sourced from reference TRBV7-9 and TRBJ2-1, is DTGVSQNPRHKITKRGQNVTFRCDPISEHNRLYWYRQTLGQGPEFLTYFQNEAQLEKSRLLSDRFSAERPKGSFSTLEIQRTEQGDSAMYLCASSVPRGHNEQFFGPGTRLTVL.

The CDR3 protein is CASSPPPGVSSYNEQFF. The CDR3 DNA reads as TGTGCCAGCTCACCCCCACCCGGGGTCAGCTCCTACAATGAGCAGTTCTTC. The V call is TRBV18, the J call TRBJ2-1; D is perhaps TRBD2 (5 bases). This CDR3 is 17 amino acids long. V was clipped by 3 bases and J by 0 bases, with 15 bases between them. Germline CDR1 is KGHSH and CDR2 is LQKENI.

The chain carries TRBV5-4 and TRBJ2-3; D call uncertain. The CDR3 is 13 residues long. Trimming took 4 bases from V and 0 from J, leaving 6 bases between them. The germline CDR1 and CDR2 sequences are SGHNT and YYREEE (reference sequence). The CDR3 bases are TGTGCCAGCAGCGTTCCTAGCACAGATACGCAGTATTTT. Its protein is CASSVPSTDTQYF.

The chain recombines TRBV27 with TRBJ2-7, with TRBD1 matching 8 bases. Germline CDR1 and CDR2: MNHEY and SMNVEV (reference sequence). The CDR3 consists of 15 residues. J lost 2 bases, V lost 4 bases, and 7 bases had no gene match. The CDR3 coding sequence is TGTGCCAGCAGTTCAGGACAGGGTCAAACCTACGAGCAGTACTTC. Translating it yields CASSSGQGQTYEQYF.

The genes are TRBV10-3 and TRBJ1-2, with D possibly being TRBD1 (5 bases). There are 14 residues in the CDR3. Germline assignment: CDR1 ENHRY and CDR2 SYGVKD. V gave up 6 bases and J gave up 4 bases, with 15 bases separating them. The CDR3 is CAISLIETAYGYTF. The CDR3, as DNA: TGTGCCATCAGCTTAATCGAGACAGCCTATGGCTACACCTTC.

V is TRBV7-9 and J is TRBJ1-1, with 9 bases matching TRBD1. Trimming took 1 base from V and 6 from J; bases not matched to a gene: 3. The CDR3 is made up of 14 amino acids. Per germline, CDR1 SEHNR and CDR2 FQNEAQ (reference sequence). The CDR3 loop is CASSLGQGGPEAFF. In DNA form, the CDR3 reads TGTGCCAGCAGCTTAGGACAGGGGGGCCCTGAAGCTTTCTTT.